The next 9 T cell receptor beta chains were all read from a single sample in a study of identical twins. TCRdb re-derived calls from the 5' RACE reads in MiXCR, one entry per CDR3 protein. This repertoire shows a few hundred thousand distinct CDR3 sequences, around 8% found once; its top ten account for around 3%. A further study also used this sample, focusing on yellow fever vaccine responses in identical twins.

Input material: CD8+ T cells sorted from blood. These receptors were obtained from a woman between 18 and 30 years old in good health.

This clonotype was seen at least ten times. The chain links TRBV11-2 to TRBJ2-1; D not certain. Trimming pared 8 bases from V and 6 bases from J, leaving 14 bases between. The V gene's germline CDR1 is SGHAT and CDR2 FQNNGV. This CDR3 region has 13 residues. CDR3 loop: CASCHPSSNEQFF. CDR3 in DNA: TGTGCCAGCTGCCACCCCTCGTCCAATGAGCAGTTCTTC.

This clonotype has more than one count but fewer than ten. The chain couples TRBV3-1 to TRBJ1-1; D is possibly TRBD1 (5 bases). The CDR3 length is 14 residues. Germline loops: CDR1 LGHDT, CDR2 YNNKEL (reference sequence). Trimming stripped 11 bases from V and 0 bases from J, with 16 bases between. The CDR3 loop reads CAVGRVGLNTEAFF. The CDR3 DNA sequence: TGTGCCGTCGGGAGGGTGGGGCTGAACACTGAAGCTTTCTTT.

This clonotype was counted at least ten times. The chain joins TRBV29-1 to TRBJ1-1, with D unclear. Germline CDR1 and CDR2: SQVTM and ANQGSEA. The V and J ends lost 7 bases and 4 bases respectively, with 19 bases between them. The CDR3 extends over 14 amino acids. The DNA for the CDR3 is TGCAGCGCCCTGTCGACAAGTTATGGCACTGAAGCTTTCTTT. It is translated as CSALSTSYGTEAFF.

The sample holds many counts of this clonotype. The V and J genes are TRBV12-3 or TRBV12-4 and TRBJ2-5, with D uncertain. V was trimmed by 4 bases and J by 5 bases, leaving 8 bases between them. CDR3 length equals 12 residues. The CDR3: CASSYPEETQYF. The CDR3 bases are TGTGCCAGCAGTTACCCAGAGGAGACCCAGTACTTC.

The V call is TRBV20-1, the J call TRBJ2-7; D is unresolved. Germline values: CDR1 DFQATT, CDR2 SNEGSKA (reference sequence). Trimming shortened V by 0 bases and J by 1 base, and 10 bases separated the two germline ends. The CDR3 contains 14 residues. CDR3 in DNA: TGCAGTGCTAGAGAGGGGTTTGGGTCCTACGAGCAGTACTTC. It translates to CSAREGFGSYEQYF.

V usage is TRBV7-8 and J usage is TRBJ1-6; 8 bases are a match to TRBD1. The CDR3 runs 16 residues. After removal of 3 bases from V and 9 bases from J, the junction contained 10 bases not matched to a gene. Germline loops: CDR1 SGHVS, CDR2 FQNEAQ. The DNA of the CDR3 is TGTGCCAGCAGCTTCCCGGACAGGGTAGGAATTTCACCCCTCCACTTT. Amino acids: CASSFPDRVGISPLHF.

In this sample, this clonotype turned up many times. V is TRBV7-8 and J is TRBJ2-1, with TRBD1 identical over 7 bases. V shed 0 bases and J 8 bases; nucleotides not matched to a gene: 7. The CDR3 runs 15 residues. CDR1 and CDR2 from the germline V gene are SGHVS and FQNEAQ. CDR3 sequence (DNA): TGTGCCAGCAGCTTAGCCGGACAGGCGGTCGATGAGCAGTTCTTC. This translates into CASSLAGQAVDEQFF.

J is TRBJ2-7 and V is TRBV7-2; no reliable D call. V lost 4 bases and J 4 bases, leaving 8 bases between the germline ends. CDR3 length: 12 amino acids. Germline values: CDR1 SGHTA, CDR2 FQGNSA. The CDR3 DNA follows: TGTGCCAGCAGCTGGCAGACATACGAGCAGTACTTC. It encodes CASSWQTYEQYF.

This clonotype has at least ten counts. V gene TRBV5-6 combines with J gene TRBJ2-7; D is unclear. This CDR3 has 14 amino acids. The germline gives CDR1 SGHDT, CDR2 YYEEEE. The ends were cut back, 2 bases at V and 3 bases at J, with 12 bases in the middle. The CDR3 loop reads CASSLDGPFYEQYF. CDR3 bases: TGTGCCAGCAGCTTAGACGGCCCTTTCTACGAGCAGTACTTC.